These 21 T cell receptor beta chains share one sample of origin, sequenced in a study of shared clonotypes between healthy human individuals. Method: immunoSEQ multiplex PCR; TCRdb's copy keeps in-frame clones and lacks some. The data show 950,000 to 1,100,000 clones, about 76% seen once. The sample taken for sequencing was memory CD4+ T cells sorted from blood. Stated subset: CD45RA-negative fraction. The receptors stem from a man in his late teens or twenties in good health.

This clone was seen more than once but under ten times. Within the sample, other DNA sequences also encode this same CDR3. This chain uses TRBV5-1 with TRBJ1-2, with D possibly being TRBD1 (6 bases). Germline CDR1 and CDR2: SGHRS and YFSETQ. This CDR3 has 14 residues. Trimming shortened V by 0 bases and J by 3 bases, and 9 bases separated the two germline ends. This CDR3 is CASSLDRTDYGYTF. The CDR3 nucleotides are TGCGCCAGCAGCTTGGATCGGACAGACTATGGCTACACCTTC.

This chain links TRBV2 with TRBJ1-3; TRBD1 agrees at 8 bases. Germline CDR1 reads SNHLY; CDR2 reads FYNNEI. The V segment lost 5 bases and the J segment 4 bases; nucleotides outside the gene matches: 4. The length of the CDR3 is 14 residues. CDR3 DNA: TGTGCCAGCAGTTGGACAGGGTGGGGAAACACCATATATTTT. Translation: CASSWTGWGNTIYF.

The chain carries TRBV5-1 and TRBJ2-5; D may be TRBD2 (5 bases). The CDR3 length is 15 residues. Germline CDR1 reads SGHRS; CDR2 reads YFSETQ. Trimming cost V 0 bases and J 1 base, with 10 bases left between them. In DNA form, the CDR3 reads TGCGCCAGCAGCTTGGAACCGGGATCCCAAGAGACCCAGTACTTC. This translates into CASSLEPGSQETQYF.

CDR3 sequence: CSVERAGREAFF. The CDR3 nucleotides are TGCAGCGTTGAAAGGGCAGGGCGTGAAGCTTTCTTT. The gene calls are TRBV29-1 and TRBJ1-1; the D gene is possibly TRBD1 (5 bases). The germline V gene has CDR1 SQVTM and CDR2 ANQGSEA. With 2 bases removed from V and 7 bases from J, the gap between germline ends came to 11 bases. CDR3 length: 12 residues.

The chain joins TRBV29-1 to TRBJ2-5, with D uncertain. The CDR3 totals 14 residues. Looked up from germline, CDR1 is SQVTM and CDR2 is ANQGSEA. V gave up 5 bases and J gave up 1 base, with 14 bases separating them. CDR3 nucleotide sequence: TGCAGCGTTCAGAGCGAACCCTTCCAAGAGACCCAGTACTTC. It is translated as CSVQSEPFQETQYF.

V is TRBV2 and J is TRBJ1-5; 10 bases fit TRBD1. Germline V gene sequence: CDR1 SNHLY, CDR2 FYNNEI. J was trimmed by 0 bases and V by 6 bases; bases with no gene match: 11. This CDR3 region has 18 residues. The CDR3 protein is CASSQSGTGAISNQPQHF. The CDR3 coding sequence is TGTGCCAGCAGCCAATCCGGGACAGGGGCAATTAGCAATCAGCCCCAGCATTTT.

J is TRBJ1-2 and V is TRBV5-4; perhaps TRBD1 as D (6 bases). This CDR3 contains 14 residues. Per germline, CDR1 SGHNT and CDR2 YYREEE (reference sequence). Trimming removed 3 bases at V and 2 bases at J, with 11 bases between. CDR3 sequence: CASSYREGNYGYTF. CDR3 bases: TGTGCCAGCAGCTACAGGGAAGGGAACTATGGCTACACCTTC. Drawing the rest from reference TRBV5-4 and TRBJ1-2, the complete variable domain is ETGVTQSPTHLIKTRGQQVTLRCSSQSGHNTVSWYQQALGQGPQFIFQYYREEENGRGNFPPRFSGLQFPNYSSELNVNALELDDSALYLCASSYREGNYGYTFGSGTRLTVV.

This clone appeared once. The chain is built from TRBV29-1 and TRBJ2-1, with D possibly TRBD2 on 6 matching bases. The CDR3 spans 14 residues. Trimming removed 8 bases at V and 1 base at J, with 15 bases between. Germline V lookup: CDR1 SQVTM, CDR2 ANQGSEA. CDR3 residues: CSHKRAQSYNEQFF. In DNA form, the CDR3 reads TGCAGCCATAAGCGGGCCCAATCCTACAATGAGCAGTTCTTC.

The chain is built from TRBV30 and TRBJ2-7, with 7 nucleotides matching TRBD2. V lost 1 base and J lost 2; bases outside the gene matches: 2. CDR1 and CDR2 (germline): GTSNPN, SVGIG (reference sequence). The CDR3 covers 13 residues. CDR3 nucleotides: TGTGCCTGGAGTGCGGGGGGAACCTACGAGCAGTACTTC. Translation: CAWSAGGTYEQYF.

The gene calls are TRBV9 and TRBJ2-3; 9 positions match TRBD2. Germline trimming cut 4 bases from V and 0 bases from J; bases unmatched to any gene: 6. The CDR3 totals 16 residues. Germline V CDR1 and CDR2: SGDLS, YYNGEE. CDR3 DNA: TGTGCCAGCAGCATTTCTAGCGGGGCTAGCACAGATACGCAGTATTTT. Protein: CASSISSGASTDTQYF.

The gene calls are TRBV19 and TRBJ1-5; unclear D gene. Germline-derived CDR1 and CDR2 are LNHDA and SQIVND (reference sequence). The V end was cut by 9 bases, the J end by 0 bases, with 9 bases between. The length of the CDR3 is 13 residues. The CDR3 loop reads CARNRPSNQPQHF. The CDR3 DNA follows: TGTGCCAGAAACAGACCTAGCAATCAGCCCCAGCATTTT.

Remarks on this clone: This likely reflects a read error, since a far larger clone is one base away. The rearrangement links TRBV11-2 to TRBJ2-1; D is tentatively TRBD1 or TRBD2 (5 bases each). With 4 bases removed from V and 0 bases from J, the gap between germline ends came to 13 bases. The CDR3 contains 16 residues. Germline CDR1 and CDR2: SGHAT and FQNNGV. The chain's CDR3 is CASSSPSGSSYNEQFF. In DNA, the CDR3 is TGTGCCAGCAGCTCCCCTTCAGGGAGCTCCTACAATGAGCAGTTCTTC.

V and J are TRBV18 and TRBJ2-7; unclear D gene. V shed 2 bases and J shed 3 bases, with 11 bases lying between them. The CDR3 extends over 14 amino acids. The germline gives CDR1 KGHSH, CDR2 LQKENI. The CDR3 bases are TGTGCCAGCTCACCAGCCACTAACAACTACGAGCAGTACTTC. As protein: CASSPATNNYEQYF.

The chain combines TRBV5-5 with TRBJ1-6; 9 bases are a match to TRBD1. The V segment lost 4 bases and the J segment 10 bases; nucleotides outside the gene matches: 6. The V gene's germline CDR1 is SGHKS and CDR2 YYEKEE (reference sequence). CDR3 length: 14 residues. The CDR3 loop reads CASSQDRGGSPLHF. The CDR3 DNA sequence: TGTGCCAGCAGCCAGGACAGGGGTGGCTCACCCCTCCACTTT.

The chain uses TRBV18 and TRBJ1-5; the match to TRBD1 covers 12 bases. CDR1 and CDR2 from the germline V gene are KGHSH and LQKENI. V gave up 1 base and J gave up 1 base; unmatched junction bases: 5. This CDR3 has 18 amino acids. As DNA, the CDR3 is TGTGCCAGCTCACCACAGGGACAGGGGGCGAGAAGCAATCAGCCCCAGCATTTT. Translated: CASSPQGQGARSNQPQHF. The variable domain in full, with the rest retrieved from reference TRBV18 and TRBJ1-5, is NAGVMQNPRHLVRRRGQEARLRCSPMKGHSHVYWYRQLPEEGLKFMVYLQKENIIDESGMPKERFSAEFPKEGPSILRIQQVVRGDSAAYFCASSPQGQGARSNQPQHFGDGTRLSIL.

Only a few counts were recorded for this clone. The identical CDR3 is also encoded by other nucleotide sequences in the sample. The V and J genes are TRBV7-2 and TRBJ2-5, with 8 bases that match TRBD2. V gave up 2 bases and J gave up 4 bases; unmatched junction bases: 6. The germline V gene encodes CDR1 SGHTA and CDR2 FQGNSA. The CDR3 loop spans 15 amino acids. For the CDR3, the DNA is TGTGCCAGCAGCTTAAACGGGGGGGCCGGAGAGACCCAGTACTTC. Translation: CASSLNGGAGETQYF.

The DNA of the CDR3 is TGTGCCAGCAGTGAGCGGGGATGGAACACTGAAGCTTTCTTT. It is translated as CASSERGWNTEAFF. The chain employs TRBV6-1 and TRBJ1-1; D is unclear. CDR1 and CDR2 from the germline V gene are MNHNS and SASEGT. The germline V and J ends were trimmed by 3 bases and 1 base, with 9 bases remaining between them. The CDR3 contains 14 residues.

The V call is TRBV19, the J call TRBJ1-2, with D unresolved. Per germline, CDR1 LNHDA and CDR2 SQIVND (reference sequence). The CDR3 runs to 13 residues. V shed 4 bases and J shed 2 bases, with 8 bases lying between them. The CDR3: CASSTDANYGYTF. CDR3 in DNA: TGTGCCAGTAGTACAGACGCCAACTATGGCTACACCTTC.

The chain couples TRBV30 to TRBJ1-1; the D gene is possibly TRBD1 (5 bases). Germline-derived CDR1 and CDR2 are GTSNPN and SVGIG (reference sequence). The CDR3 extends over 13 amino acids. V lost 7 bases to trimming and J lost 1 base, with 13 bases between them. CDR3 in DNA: TGTGCCTCCCGGGACTCCGGGAACACTGAAGCTTTCTTT. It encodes CASRDSGNTEAFF.

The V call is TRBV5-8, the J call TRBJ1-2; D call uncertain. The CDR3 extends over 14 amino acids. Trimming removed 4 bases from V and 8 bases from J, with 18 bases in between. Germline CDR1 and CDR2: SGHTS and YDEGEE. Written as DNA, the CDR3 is TGTGCCAGCAGCCATTTGGTAGTCGCCGGGGGCTACACCTTC. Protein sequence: CASSHLVVAGGYTF.

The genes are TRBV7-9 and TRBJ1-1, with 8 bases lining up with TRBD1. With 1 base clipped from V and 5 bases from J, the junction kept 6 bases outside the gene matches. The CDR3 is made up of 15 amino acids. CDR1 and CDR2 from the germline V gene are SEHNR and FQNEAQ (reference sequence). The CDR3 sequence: CASSLGVRGRTEAFF. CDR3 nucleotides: TGTGCCAGCAGCTTAGGGGTCAGGGGGCGGACTGAAGCTTTCTTT. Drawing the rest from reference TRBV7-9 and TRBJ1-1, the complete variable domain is DTGVSQNPRHKITKRGQNVTFRCDPISEHNRLYWYRQTLGQGPEFLTYFQNEAQLEKSRLLSDRFSAERPKGSFSTLEIQRTEQGDSAMYLCASSLGVRGRTEAFFGQGTRLTVV.